Each of the 20 T cell receptor beta chains below was sequenced from the same sample in a study of blood T cell repertoires in COVID-19. Sequencing used immunoSEQ multiplex PCR; TCRdb keeps in-frame clones, though not all of them. The data contain about 190,000 clones, roughly 91% of them singletons. Sequenced material: peripheral blood. The receptor source for this set is a human donor in a cohort sampled during active COVID-19.

As concerns this clone: Other DNA variants within this sample encode the same CDR3. The chain has TRBV27 and TRBJ2-7, with D tentatively TRBD2 (5 bases). The CDR3 has 15 amino acids. Germline V gives CDR1 MNHEY, CDR2 SMNVEV (reference sequence). V lost 4 bases to trimming and J lost 4 bases, with 17 bases between them. CDR3 sequence reads: CASSYYPGPGYEQYF. CDR3 in DNA: TGTGCCAGCAGTTATTACCCAGGTCCGGGGTACGAGCAGTACTTC.

The J gene is TRBJ1-2, the V gene TRBV11-2, with a weak D call TRBD1 (5 bases). This CDR3 is 16 amino acids long. V gave up 0 bases and J gave up 2 bases, with 13 bases separating them. Germline CDR1 SGHAT, CDR2 FQNNGV. In nucleotides, the CDR3 is TGTGCCAGCAGCTTAGACGGCCGGGGGGACAACTATGGCTACACCTTC. Translation gives CASSLDGRGDNYGYTF.

This chain links TRBV5-1 with TRBJ2-7; D may be TRBD1 (5 bases). From germline, CDR1 is SGHRS and CDR2 YFSETQ. This CDR3 region has 15 residues. The ends were cut back, 2 bases at V and 7 bases at J, with 19 bases in the middle. CDR3 loop: CASSFYGHTSEEQYF. For the CDR3, the DNA is TGCGCCAGCAGCTTTTACGGACATACCTCTGAAGAGCAGTACTTC. The whole variable domain, remainder taken from reference TRBV5-1 and TRBJ2-7, is KAGVTQTPRYLIKTRGQQVTLSCSPISGHRSVSWYQQTPGQGLQFLFEYFSETQRNKGNFPGRFSGRQFSNSRSEMNVSTLELGDSALYLCASSFYGHTSEEQYFGPGTRLTVT.

This chain uses TRBV5-5 with TRBJ2-7, with D maybe TRBD2 (5 bases). The CDR3 extends over 16 amino acids. CDR1 SGHKS and CDR2 YYEKEE come from the germline V gene (reference sequence). The V end was cut by 2 bases, the J end by 3 bases, with 18 bases between. The chain's CDR3 is CASSFSVPGIGYEQYF. The DNA of the CDR3 is TGTGCCAGCAGCTTTAGTGTGCCGGGAATAGGCTACGAGCAGTACTTC. The variable domain in full, completed from reference TRBV5-5 and TRBJ2-7, reads DAGVTQSPTHLIKTRGQQVTLRCSPISGHKSVSWYQQVLGQGPQFIFQYYEKEERGRGNFPDRFSARQFPNYSSELNVNALLLGDSALYLCASSFSVPGIGYEQYFGPGTRLTVT.

The V gene is TRBV14, the J gene TRBJ1-1; D is undetermined. The ends were cut back, 5 bases at V and 5 bases at J, with 12 bases in the middle. The CDR3 is 13 amino acids. Germline CDR1 is SGHDN and CDR2 is FVKESK. CDR3 amino acids: CASSVMSGTEAFF. The CDR3 DNA follows: TGTGCCAGCAGCGTCATGTCGGGAACTGAAGCTTTCTTT. Looking up the rest from reference TRBV14 and TRBJ1-1 gives the full variable domain: EAGVTQFPSHSVIEKGQTVTLRCDPISGHDNLYWYRRVMGKEIKFLLHFVKESKQDESGMPNNRFLAERTGGTYSTLKVQPAELEDSGVYFCASSVMSGTEAFFGQGTRLTVV.

The chain combines TRBV6-1 with TRBJ1-5, with D unclear. V lost 0 bases, J lost 2 bases, and 11 bases lay in between. CDR3 length: 16 amino acids. Per germline, CDR1 MNHNS and CDR2 SASEGT. CDR3 DNA: TGTGCCAGCAGTGAAGCGACGGGAAAAGGCAATCAGCCCCAGCATTTT. Translation gives CASSEATGKGNQPQHF.

Comment on this clone: Other DNA variants within this sample encode the same CDR3. CDR3 nucleotide sequence: TGTGCCAGCAGTTCCCCCACAGGAGCGGGAGATACGCAGTATTTT. Its protein is CASSSPTGAGDTQYF. The J gene is TRBJ2-3, the V gene TRBV28; TRBD2 might be the D (6 bases). CDR1 and CDR2 (germline): MDHEN, SYDVKM. V gave up 4 bases and J gave up 5 bases, with 16 bases separating them. The CDR3 loop spans 15 amino acids.

The V and J genes are TRBV11-2 and TRBJ1-5, with TRBD1 matching 8 bases. Germline V gives CDR1 SGHAT, CDR2 FQNNGV. The CDR3 is made up of 15 amino acids. The ends lost 6 bases at V and 4 bases at J; junction bases unmatched: 8. The CDR3 here is CASSQDGTGNQPQHF. The CDR3 bases are TGTGCCAGCAGTCAAGACGGGACAGGTAATCAGCCCCAGCATTTT.

The V gene is TRBV10-3, the J gene TRBJ2-1; D is unresolved. V lost 3 bases to trimming and J lost 4 bases, with 16 bases between them. This CDR3 spans 16 amino acids. Per the germline V gene, CDR1 is ENHRY and CDR2 is SYGVKD. The DNA for the CDR3 is TGTGCCATCAGTGATGCCCCAAATAGTCCGTACAATGAGCAGTTCTTC. This gives the protein CAISDAPNSPYNEQFF.

The chain joins TRBV5-6 to TRBJ2-1; D is possibly TRBD1 (6 bases). Germline CDR1 reads SGHDT; CDR2 reads YYEEEE. Trimming stripped 1 base from V and 7 bases from J, with 9 bases between. The length of the CDR3 is 13 residues. CDR3 coding DNA: TGTGCCAGCAGCTTGCAGGGGAAGAATGAGCAGTTCTTC. Its translation is CASSLQGKNEQFF. The full variable domain, in which reference TRBV5-6 and TRBJ2-1 provide the parts outside the CDR3, is DAGVTQSPTHLIKTRGQQVTLRCSPKSGHDTVSWYQQALGQGPQFIFQYYEEEERQRGNFPDRFSGHQFPNYSSELNVNALLLGDSALYLCASSLQGKNEQFFGPGTRLTVL.

This clone showed up just a few times. The V gene is TRBV6-5, the J gene TRBJ2-1, with a possible D match to TRBD2 (6 bases). CDR3 length: 14 amino acids. Germline V CDR1 and CDR2: MNHEY, SVGAGI. V lost 0 bases and J lost 9, with 12 bases in between. The CDR3 DNA reads TGTGCCAGCAGTTACTCGATGGACTACTCTGAGCAGTTCTTC. This encodes CASSYSMDYSEQFF.

The V call is TRBV4-2, the J call TRBJ2-3, with D maybe TRBD1 (6 bases). There are 15 residues in the CDR3. Trimming removed 0 bases from V and 6 bases from J, with 13 bases in between. The germline gives CDR1 LGHNA, CDR2 YNFKEQ. As DNA, the CDR3 is TGTGCCAGCAGCCAAGAGCAGGGGATGTGGGATACGCAGTATTTT. Residues: CASSQEQGMWDTQYF.

The chain is built from TRBV15 and TRBJ2-7; TRBD1 matches at 10 bases. The CDR3 is 15 residues long. The germline CDR1 and CDR2 sequences are LNHNV and YYDKDF (reference sequence). The J segment lost 2 bases and the V segment lost 5 bases, leaving 6 bases of the junction unmatched. CDR3 in DNA: TGTGCCACCAGCGTCGGGACAGGGGTTACCTACGAGCAGTACTTC. This gives the protein CATSVGTGVTYEQYF.

The V and J genes are TRBV6-5 and TRBJ2-5, with TRBD2 identical over 11 bases. Germline V lookup: CDR1 MNHEY, CDR2 SVGAGI. Trimming at V came to 10 bases and at J to 7 bases, leaving 5 bases not matched to a gene. The CDR3 consists of 12 residues. The DNA for the CDR3 is TGTGCCACCCGTAGCGGGGGGGGGACCCAGTACTTC. Translation: CATRSGGGTQYF.

V usage is TRBV19 and J usage is TRBJ2-3; no definite D call. Trimming pared 3 bases from V and 1 base from J, leaving 11 bases between. CDR3 length: 15 residues. Per germline, CDR1 LNHDA and CDR2 SQIVND (reference sequence). The CDR3 is CASSIDTWGTDTQYF. The CDR3 nucleotides are TGTGCCAGTAGTATCGACACGTGGGGCACAGATACGCAGTATTTT.

The genes are TRBV19 and TRBJ1-1; TRBD1 might be the D (6 bases). The CDR3 covers 13 residues. Germline CDR1 and CDR2: LNHDA and SQIVND (reference sequence). V was trimmed by 10 bases and J by 1 base, leaving 13 bases between them. In DNA form, the CDR3 reads TGTGCCACGAAAGACAGGACGAACACTGAAGCTTTCTTT. Protein: CATKDRTNTEAFF. The variable domain in full, with the rest retrieved from reference TRBV19 and TRBJ1-1, is DGGITQSPKYLFRKEGQNVTLSCEQNLNHDAMYWYRQDPGQGLRLIYYSQIVNDFQKGDIAEGYSVSREKKESFPLTVTSAQKNPTAFYLCATKDRTNTEAFFGQGTRLTVV.

The chain uses TRBV3-1 (or the pseudogene TRBV3-2) and TRBJ1-5; D ambiguous. This CDR3 is built from 13 residues. Germline CDR1 is LGHDT and CDR2 is YNNKEL (reference sequence). V was shortened by 0 bases and J by 7 bases, with 7 bases between the two germline ends. Here the CDR3 DNA reads TGTGCCAGCAGCCAAGATATCCTCCAGCCCCAGCATTTT. Translating it yields CASSQDILQPQHF.

The chain combines TRBV9 with TRBJ2-2; D is undetermined. Germline CDR1 and CDR2: SGDLS and YYNGEE. V shed 0 bases and J shed 0 bases, with 9 bases lying between them. The CDR3 consists of 16 residues. In DNA form, the CDR3 reads TGTGCCAGCAGCGTAGGGGCTCCCGCGAACACCGGGGAGCTGTTTTTT. Translating it yields CASSVGAPANTGELFF.

The chain links TRBV6-2 or TRBV6-3 to TRBJ2-3, with 8 positions matching TRBD2. The CDR3 is 17 amino acids. J lost 1 base, V lost 2 bases, and 8 bases had no gene match. The germline V gene has CDR1 MNHEY and CDR2 SVGEGT. The CDR3 loop reads CASSYPRGSGGTDTQYF. The CDR3 region has the DNA TGTGCCAGCAGTTACCCCCGGGGTAGCGGGGGCACAGATACGCAGTATTTT.

The V gene is TRBV6-5, the J gene TRBJ2-7; TRBD1 matches 9 bases. The trim removed 5 bases at V and 2 bases at J, leaving 7 bases unmatched. Germline V gene lookup returns CDR1 MNHEY and CDR2 SVGAGI. The CDR3 runs to 15 residues. CDR3 nucleotides: TGTGCCAGCAGTCGCTACCGGACAGGGGCCTACGAGCAGTACTTC. Translation: CASSRYRTGAYEQYF.